This record covers a single TCR beta chain. Authors' analysis steps: The authors estimated nucleated cell counts from reference gene primer amplification. The protocol was immunoSEQ multiplex PCR, while the TCRdb copy is restricted to in-frame clones and leaves out a portion. From that table come the V and J calls and clone size; the DNA was used to work out D and trimming. Of around 180,000 clones in the sample, 88% were seen once. This entry belongs to a study of blood T cell repertoires in COVID-19. Study information: COVID-19 samples from acute and convalescent phases originated in the United States, Italy and Spain. PBMCs, B-cell-depleted T cells, or T cells were the source of the cDNA or gDNA that made up the material.

Trimming at V came to 0 bases and at J to 2 bases, leaving 5 bases not matched to a gene. Germline loops: CDR1 SGDLS, CDR2 YYNGEE. There are 17 residues in the CDR3. The sequence was obtained from a man between 65 and 85 years old with active or convalescent COVID-19. Sequencing was performed on peripheral blood. V and J are TRBV9 and TRBJ2-3; 11 bases line up with TRBD2. CDR3 sequence (DNA): TGTGCCAGCAGCGTAGGATTAGCGGGGGGGCCCACAGATACGCAGTATTTT. It is translated as CASSVGLAGGPTDTQYF.